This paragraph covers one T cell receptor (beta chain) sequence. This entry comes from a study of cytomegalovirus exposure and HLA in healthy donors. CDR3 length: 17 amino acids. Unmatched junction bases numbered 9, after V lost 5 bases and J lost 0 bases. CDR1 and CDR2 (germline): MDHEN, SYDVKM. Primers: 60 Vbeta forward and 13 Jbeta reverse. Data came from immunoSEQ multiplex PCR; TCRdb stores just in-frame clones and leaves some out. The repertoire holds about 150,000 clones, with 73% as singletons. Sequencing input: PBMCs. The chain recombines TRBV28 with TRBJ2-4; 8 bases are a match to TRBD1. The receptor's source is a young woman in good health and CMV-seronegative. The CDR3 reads CASSRNRGNGAKNIQYF. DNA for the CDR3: TGTGCCAGCAGTCGTAACAGGGGGAATGGAGCCAAAAACATTCAGTACTTC. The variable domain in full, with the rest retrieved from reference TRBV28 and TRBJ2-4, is DVKVTQSSRYLVKRTGEKVFLECVQDMDHENMFWYRQDPGLGLRLIYFSYDVKMKEKGDIPEGYSVSREKKERFSLILESASTNQTSMYLCASSRNRGNGAKNIQYFGAGTRLSVL.